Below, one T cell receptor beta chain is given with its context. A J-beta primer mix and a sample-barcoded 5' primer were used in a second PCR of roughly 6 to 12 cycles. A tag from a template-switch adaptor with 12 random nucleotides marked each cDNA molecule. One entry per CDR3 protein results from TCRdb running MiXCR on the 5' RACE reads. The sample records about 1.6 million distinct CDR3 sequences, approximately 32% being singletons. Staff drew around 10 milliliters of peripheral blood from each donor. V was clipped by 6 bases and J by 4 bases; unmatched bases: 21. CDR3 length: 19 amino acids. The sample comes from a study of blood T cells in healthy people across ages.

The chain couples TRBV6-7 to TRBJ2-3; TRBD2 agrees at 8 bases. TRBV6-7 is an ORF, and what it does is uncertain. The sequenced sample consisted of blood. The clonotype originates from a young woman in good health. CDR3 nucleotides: TGTGCCAGCAGCCTCCAGGGGACTAGAGGAAAAGAGGTCCCAGATACGCAGTATTTT. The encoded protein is CASSLQGTRGKEVPDTQYF.